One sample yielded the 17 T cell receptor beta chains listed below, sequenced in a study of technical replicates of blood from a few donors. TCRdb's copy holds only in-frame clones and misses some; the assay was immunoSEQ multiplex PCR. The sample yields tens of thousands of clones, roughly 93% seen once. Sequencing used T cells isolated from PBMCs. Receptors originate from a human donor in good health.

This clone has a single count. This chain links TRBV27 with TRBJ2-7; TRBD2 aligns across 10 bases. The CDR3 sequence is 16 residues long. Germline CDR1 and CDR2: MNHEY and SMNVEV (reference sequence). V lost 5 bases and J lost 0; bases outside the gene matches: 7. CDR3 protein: CASSELAGGSSYEQYF. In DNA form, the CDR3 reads TGTGCCAGCAGTGAATTAGCGGGAGGAAGCTCCTACGAGCAGTACTTC.

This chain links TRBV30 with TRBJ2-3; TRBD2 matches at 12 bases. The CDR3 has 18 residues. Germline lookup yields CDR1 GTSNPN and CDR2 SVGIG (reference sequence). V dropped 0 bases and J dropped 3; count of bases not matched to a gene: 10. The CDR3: CAWSVVPGLAGNTDTQYF. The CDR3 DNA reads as TGTGCCTGGAGTGTCGTCCCGGGACTAGCGGGCAATACAGATACGCAGTATTTT.

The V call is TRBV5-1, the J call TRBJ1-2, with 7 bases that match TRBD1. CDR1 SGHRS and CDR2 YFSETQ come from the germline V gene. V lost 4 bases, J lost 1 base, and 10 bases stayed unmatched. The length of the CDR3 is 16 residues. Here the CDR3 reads CASSPNRGRNNYGYTF. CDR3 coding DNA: TGCGCCAGCAGCCCCAACAGGGGACGGAATAACTATGGCTACACCTTC.

CDR3 DNA sequence: TGTGCCAGCAGTAAGACCCGGGGGGACACAGATACGCAGTATTTT. This translates into CASSKTRGDTDTQYF. The gene calls are TRBV6-6 and TRBJ2-3; 7 positions match TRBD2. In germline, CDR1 is MNHNY, CDR2 SVGAGI (reference sequence). The length of the CDR3 is 15 residues. Trimming removed 5 bases from V and 2 bases from J; junction bases left unmatched: 7.

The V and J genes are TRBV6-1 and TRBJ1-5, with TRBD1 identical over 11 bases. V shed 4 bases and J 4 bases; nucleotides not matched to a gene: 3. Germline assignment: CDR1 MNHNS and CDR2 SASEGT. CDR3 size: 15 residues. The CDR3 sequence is CASSVGQGANQPQHF. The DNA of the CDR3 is TGTGCCAGCAGTGTTGGACAGGGGGCTAATCAGCCCCAGCATTTT.

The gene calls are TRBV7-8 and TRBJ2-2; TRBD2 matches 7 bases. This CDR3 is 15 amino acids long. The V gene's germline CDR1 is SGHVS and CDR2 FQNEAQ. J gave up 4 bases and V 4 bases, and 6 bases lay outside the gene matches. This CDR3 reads CASSSTRGSTGELFF. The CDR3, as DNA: TGTGCCAGCAGCTCGACGCGGGGGAGCACCGGGGAGCTGTTTTTT.

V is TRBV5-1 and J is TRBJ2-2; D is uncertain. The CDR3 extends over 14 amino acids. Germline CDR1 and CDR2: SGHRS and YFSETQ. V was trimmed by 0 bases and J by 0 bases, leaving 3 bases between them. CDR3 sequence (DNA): TGCGCCAGCAGCTTGGCCGCGAACACCGGGGAGCTGTTTTTT. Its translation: CASSLAANTGELFF.

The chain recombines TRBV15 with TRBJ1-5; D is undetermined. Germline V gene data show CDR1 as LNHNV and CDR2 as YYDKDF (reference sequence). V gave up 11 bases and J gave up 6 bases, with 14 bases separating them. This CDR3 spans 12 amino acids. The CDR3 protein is CAPRLCSQPQHF. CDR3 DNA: TGTGCCCCCCGACTCTGCTCTCAGCCCCAGCATTTT.

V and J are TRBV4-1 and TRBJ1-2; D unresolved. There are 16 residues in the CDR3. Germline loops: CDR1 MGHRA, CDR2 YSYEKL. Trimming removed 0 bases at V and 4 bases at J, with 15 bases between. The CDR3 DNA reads TGCGCCAGCAGCCAAGATCTCCAACTTACGTCCTATGGCTACACCTTC. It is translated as CASSQDLQLTSYGYTF.

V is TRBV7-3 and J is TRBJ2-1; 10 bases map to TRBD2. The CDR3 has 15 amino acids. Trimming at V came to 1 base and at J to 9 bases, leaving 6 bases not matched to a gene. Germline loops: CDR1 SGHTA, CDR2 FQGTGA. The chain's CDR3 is CASSLSTSGVGEQFF. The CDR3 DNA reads TGTGCCAGCAGCTTAAGCACTAGCGGGGTCGGTGAGCAGTTCTTC.

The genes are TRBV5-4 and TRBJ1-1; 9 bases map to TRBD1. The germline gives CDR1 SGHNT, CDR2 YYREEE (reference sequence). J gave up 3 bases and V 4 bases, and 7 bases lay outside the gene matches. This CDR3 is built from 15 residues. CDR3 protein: CASSSRTGVYTEAFF. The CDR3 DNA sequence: TGTGCCAGCAGCAGTAGGACAGGGGTTTACACTGAAGCTTTCTTT.

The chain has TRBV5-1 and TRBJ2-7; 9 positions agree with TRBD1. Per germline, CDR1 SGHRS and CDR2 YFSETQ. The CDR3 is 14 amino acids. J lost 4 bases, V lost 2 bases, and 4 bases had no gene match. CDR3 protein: CASSFGTGLYEQYF. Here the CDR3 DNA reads TGCGCCAGCAGCTTCGGGACAGGGCTTTACGAGCAGTACTTC.

CDR3 in amino acids: CASSPRTSGSTGELFF. DNA of the CDR3: TGTGCCAGCAGCCCCCGGACTAGCGGGAGCACCGGGGAGCTGTTTTTT. The chain combines TRBV11-2 with TRBJ2-2; TRBD2 matches at 13 bases. V lost 5 bases and J lost 4; bases outside the gene matches: 4. Germline CDR1 is SGHAT and CDR2 is FQNNGV. The CDR3 covers 16 residues.

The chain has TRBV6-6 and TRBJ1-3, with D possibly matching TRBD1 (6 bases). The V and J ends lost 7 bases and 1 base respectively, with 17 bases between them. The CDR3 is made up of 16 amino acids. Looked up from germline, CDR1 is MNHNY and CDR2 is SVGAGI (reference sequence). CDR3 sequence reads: CASKQGGVGSGNTIYF. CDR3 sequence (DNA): TGTGCCAGCAAACAGGGAGGGGTAGGATCTGGAAACACCATATATTTT.

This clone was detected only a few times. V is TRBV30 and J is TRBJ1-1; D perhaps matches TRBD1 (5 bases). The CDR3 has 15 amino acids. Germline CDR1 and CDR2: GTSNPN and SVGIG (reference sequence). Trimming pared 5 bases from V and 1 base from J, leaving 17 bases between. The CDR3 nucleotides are TGTGCCTGGGGGGCCCTAGGGGCACGGAACACTGAAGCTTTCTTT. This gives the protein CAWGALGARNTEAFF.

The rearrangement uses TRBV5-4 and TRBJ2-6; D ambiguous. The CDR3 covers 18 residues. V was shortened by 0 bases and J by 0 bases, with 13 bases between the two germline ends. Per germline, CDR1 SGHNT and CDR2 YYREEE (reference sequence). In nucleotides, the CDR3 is TGTGCCAGCAGCTTGGAAGCAGCCGCGGCCTCTGGGGCCAACGTCCTGACTTTC. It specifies CASSLEAAAASGANVLTF.

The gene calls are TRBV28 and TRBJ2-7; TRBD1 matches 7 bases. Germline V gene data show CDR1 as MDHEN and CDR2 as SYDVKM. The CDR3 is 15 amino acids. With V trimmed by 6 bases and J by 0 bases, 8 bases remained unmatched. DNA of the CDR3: TGTGCCAGCAGGGGTTTAGACAGGGTCTCCTACGAGCAGTACTTC. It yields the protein CASRGLDRVSYEQYF.